The following is a TCR beta chain sequence with its context. V was cut by 0 bases and J by 4 bases, with 12 bases left in between. This CDR3 comprises 15 residues. Germline V gene data show CDR1 as MGHRA and CDR2 as YSYEKL. Clones were read by immunoSEQ multiplex PCR, and TCRdb kept only the in-frame ones, dropping some. The sample contains some 400,000 clones, over 75% of which appear only once. The source of the sample is a study of blood T cell repertoires in COVID-19. Study information: Sites across the United States, Italy and Spain contributed samples from acute and convalescent COVID-19.

Donors in Cohort 3 who had recovered were those with two negative PCRs, healthcare professional clearance, or resolution of their symptoms. J is TRBJ1-2 and V is TRBV4-1, with D perhaps TRBD1 (6 bases). Sequenced material: PBMCs or T cells enriched from blood (not recorded which). The TCR originated in a man between 25 and 39 years old who had recovered from COVID-19. In nucleotides, the CDR3 is TGCGCCAGCAGCCAAGAGGCAGGGGTTGGCTATGGCTACACCTTC. It is translated as CASSQEAGVGYGYTF.